The rows below give T cell receptor beta chains drawn from one sample of a study of blood T cell repertoires in COVID-19. Produced via immunoSEQ multiplex PCR; TCRdb's table is partial and in-frame only. This table has hundreds of thousands of clones, 88% appearing once. Material: peripheral blood. The source of these receptors is a woman in her 50s with COVID-19, enrolled during active disease. Both conserved end residues are part of each CDR3. Each record gives: D gene, clone size, J gene, V gene, CDR3 DNA, CDR3 protein. The D gene is left open where the match is weak. Clone size, where shown, is once, few, many, or a class for clones that have expanded.

>.|.|TRBJ1-4|TRBV6-1
TGTGCCAGCAGTGAAGCGTCGGTTAGGGGTGAAAAACTGTTTTTT
CASSEASVRGEKLFF
>.|.|TRBJ2-5|TRBV2
TGTGCCAGCAAAGGCAGGGCGCTCCAAGAGACCCAGTACTTC
CASKGRALQETQYF
>TRBD1|once|TRBJ2-7|TRBV18
TGTGCCAGCTCACCACTAGATGACAGGGGAGGTTACGAGCAGTACTTC
CASSPLDDRGGYEQYF
>.|.|TRBJ1-1|TRBV11-2
TGTGCCAGCAGCCCCGACTCCGCTTGGAACACTGAAGCTTTCTTT
CASSPDSAWNTEAFF
>.|.|TRBJ2-2|TRBV12-5
TGTGCTAGTGACCTAAGACTACCTCAGAGAACCACCGGGGAGCTGTTTTTT
CASDLRLPQRTTGELFF
>TRBD1|.|TRBJ1-4|TRBV30
TGTGCCTGGAGTCCAACAGGGGTGGGTGAAAAACTGTTTTTT
CAWSPTGVGEKLFF
>.|.|TRBJ1-2|TRBV6-5
TGTGCCAGCAGCTTTGACTCCAACGACGGCTACACCTTC
CASSFDSNDGYTF
>.|.|TRBJ1-4|TRBV4-1
TGCGCCAGCAGCCTCCCGGGGGGTACTAATGAAAAACTGTTTTTT
CASSLPGGTNEKLFF
>TRBD1|.|TRBJ1-2|TRBV7-2
TGTGCCAGCAGCTTAACAGGGGGCGGCTATGGCTACACCTTC
CASSLTGGGYGYTF
>TRBD1|.|TRBJ2-1|TRBV2
TGTGCCAGCAGTGAAGAGCAGGGGGCAAACAATGAGCAGTTCTTC
CASSEEQGANNEQFF
>.|.|TRBJ1-2|TRBV7-2
TGTGCCAGCAGCTACTCCACTAACTATGGCTACACCTTC
CASSYSTNYGYTF
>TRBD1|.|TRBJ1-2|TRBV6-6
TGTGCCAGCAGTCCAGACAGGGCGGATGGCTACACCTTC
CASSPDRADGYTF
>.|.|TRBJ2-2|TRBV28
TGTGCCACCCTCGTTTACACCGGGGAGCTGTTTTTT
CATLVYTGELFF
>TRBD1|.|TRBJ1-2|TRBV19
TGTGCCAGTGGAGGACAGGGGACTGGCTACACCTTC
CASGGQGTGYTF
>TRBD1|.|TRBJ2-7|TRBV6-5
TGTGCCAGCAGCCGGGACAGGGCGTCAGCCGAGCAGTACTTC
CASSRDRASAEQYF
>TRBD1|.|TRBJ2-5|TRBV9
TGTGCCAGCAGCGTTATCGACAGGGGGAAAGAGACCCAGTACTTC
CASSVIDRGKETQYF
>.|.|TRBJ1-1|TRBV5-1
TGCGCCAGCAGCCGCTACGCGACAGGGAACACTGAAGCTTTCTTT
CASSRYATGNTEAFF
>.|.|TRBJ2-1|TRBV19
TGTGCCAGTACATCTCGAGGGTACAATGAGCAGTTCTTC
CASTSRGYNEQFF
>.|.|TRBJ2-3|TRBV28
TGTGCCAGCAGTTCCGTGGACAGACTAACATCCGATACGCAGTATTTT
CASSSVDRLTSDTQYF
>TRBD1|.|TRBJ1-4|TRBV28
TGTGCCAGCAGACCACAGACAGGGGGGGTTGAAAAACTGTTTTTT
CASRPQTGGVEKLFF
>TRBD1|.|TRBJ1-2|TRBV5-5
TGTGCCAGCAGCTGGAAGGACAGGGGTGGTTATGGCTACACCTTC
CASSWKDRGGYGYTF
>.|.|TRBJ1-2|TRBV10-3
TGTGCCATCAGTGATCCAGGGGCCGGCTACACCTTC
CAISDPGAGYTF
>TRBD1|.|TRBJ1-6|TRBV4-1
TGCGCCAGCAGCCGGGGACAGGGAGAACCCTTTTATTCACCCCTCCACTTT
CASSRGQGEPFYSPLHF
>.|.|TRBJ1-2|TRBV6-5
TGTGCCAGCGGCTTACAGGGAATCGATGGCTACACCTTC
CASGLQGIDGYTF
>TRBD2|.|TRBJ2-3|TRBV20-1
TGCAGTGCTAGTTTTAGCGGGGATACGCAGTATTTT
CSASFSGDTQYF
>TRBD2|.|TRBJ2-3|TRBV19
TGTGCCAGTAGTATAGTAGCGGGGGGGCAAACGCAGTATTTT
CASSIVAGGQTQYF
>.|.|TRBJ2-7|TRBV4-1
TGCGCCAGCAGCCAGGAGGTTGTGGGCGAGCAGTACTTC
CASSQEVVGEQYF
>TRBD1|.|TRBJ1-6|TRBV5-1
TGCGCCAGCAGCTTGGGTACAGGGGGATCACCCCTCCACTTT
CASSLGTGGSPLHF
>TRBD1|few|TRBJ1-2|TRBV6-6
TGTGCCAGCAGAGACCGGGACAGGGTATACGGCTACACCTTC
CASRDRDRVYGYTF
>.|.|TRBJ2-1|TRBV18
TGTGCCAGCTTCTTTTCCAGGGAAGGTAGTGAGCAGTTCTTC
CASFFSREGSEQFF
>.|.|TRBJ2-5|TRBV3-1/TRBV3-2
TGTGCCAGCAGCCCATTTCAAGAGACCCAGTACTTC
CASSPFQETQYF
>TRBD2|.|TRBJ2-7|TRBV4-2
TGTGCCAGCAGCCAAGTCCAGGGAGGGGAGCAGTACTTC
CASSQVQGGEQYF
>TRBD1|.|TRBJ2-7|TRBV5-6
TGTGCCAGCAGCTTACGGGACAGGGCCTACGAGCAGTACTTC
CASSLRDRAYEQYF
>.|.|TRBJ1-1|TRBV29-1
TGCAGCGTTGAAGATTGGAAAGGGGCAGGCGCTGAAGCTTTCTTT
CSVEDWKGAGAEAFF
>TRBD1|.|TRBJ1-6|TRBV20-1
TGCAGTGCACCGGACAGGGGTGGGGTCCACTTT
CSAPDRGGVHF
>.|few|TRBJ1-4|TRBV2
TGTGCCAGCAGTTTGGGGGCTAGCGAAAAACTGTTTTTT
CASSLGASEKLFF
>TRBD1|.|TRBJ1-1|TRBV29-1
TGCAGCGTTGAAGAAGGAAGGGACAGGAGGAACACTGAAGCTTTCTTT
CSVEEGRDRRNTEAFF
>.|.|TRBJ1-2|TRBV19
TGTGCCAGTAGTACGCTCAGAAGGGCCCCAAGCGGTGGCTACACCTTC
CASSTLRRAPSGGYTF
>.|.|TRBJ1-6|TRBV5-1
TGCGCCAGCAGCTTGGATGCCGGGGTGAGAAGCTCACCCCTCCACTTT
CASSLDAGVRSSPLHF
>TRBD1|once|TRBJ2-2|TRBV19
TGTGCCAGTAGTACACAGACAGGGATCGGGGAGCTGTTTTTT
CASSTQTGIGELFF
>.|once|TRBJ2-3|TRBV18
TGTGCCAGCTCACGCGGGCCCACAGATACGCAGTATTTT
CASSRGPTDTQYF
>TRBD1|.|TRBJ1-1|TRBV7-8
TGTGCCAGCAGCCACCGGACAGGGGACACTGAAGCTTTCTTT
CASSHRTGDTEAFF
>.|.|TRBJ2-7|TRBV6-1
TGTGCCAGCAATGATCAGGGTCCCTATGAGCAGTACTTC
CASNDQGPYEQYF